The 9 T cell receptor beta chains below come from one sample, sequenced in a study of breast tumors, draining lymph nodes, adjacent tissues. One entry per CDR3 protein, called by TCRdb with MiXCR from the multiplex PCR reads. The repertoire includes roughly 70,000 distinct CDR3 sequences, 40% to 55% of them detected once, and roughly 9.1% sits in the top ten. Sequenced: breast tumor tissue. The receptors derive from a female donor with breast cancer. Some clones in this sample may be carry-over from other donors' samples.

As for this clonotype: It is likely a read error, because the conserved phenylalanine at the end of the CDR3 is missing. The chain combines TRBV27 with TRBJ1-4; tentative D call: TRBD1 (6 bases). The V end was cut by 6 bases, the J end by 0 bases, with 23 bases between. Germline CDR1 MNHEY, CDR2 SMNVEV (reference sequence). The CDR3 has 19 amino acids. The DNA for the CDR3 is TGTGCCAGCAGAACAAGCTTGGACAGACCTATGACAACTAATGAAAAACTGTTTCTT. Its translation: CASRTSLDRPMTTNEKLFL.

The V gene is TRBV19, the J gene TRBJ2-6, with D maybe TRBD2 (6 bases). The CDR3 sequence is 14 residues long. The germline CDR1 and CDR2 sequences are LNHDA and SQIVND (reference sequence). Trimming cost V 8 bases and J 4 bases, with 12 bases left between them. The CDR3 reads CASGVAGGANVLTF. The CDR3 DNA reads TGTGCCAGTGGGGTGGCGGGAGGGGCCAACGTCCTGACTTTC.

The chain joins TRBV6-4 to TRBJ2-6, with 12 bases matching TRBD2. Germline loops: CDR1 MRHNA, CDR2 SNTAGT. This CDR3 region has 17 residues. V lost 3 bases, J lost 2 bases, and 2 bases stayed unmatched. In DNA, the CDR3 is TGTGCCAGCAGTGAACTAGCGGGGGGCCCTGGGGCCAACGTCCTGACTTTC. The encoded protein is CASSELAGGPGANVLTF.

On this clonotype: The conserved phenylalanine or tryptophan is not found at the CDR3 terminus, so this likely reflects a read error. The chain couples TRBV20-1 to TRBJ2-1; TRBD2 is a possible D gene (5 bases). CDR3 length: 13 residues. V lost 3 bases and J 2 bases, leaving 8 bases between the germline ends. Germline V CDR1 and CDR2: DFQATT, SNEGSKA (reference sequence). CDR3 DNA sequence: TGCAGTGCTAGCGGGGTAGCCTACAATGAGCAGTTCCTC. Translation: CSASGVAYNEQFL.

This chain joins TRBV5-6 and TRBJ2-1, with 11 bases identical to TRBD1. This CDR3 contains 16 residues. The V and J ends lost 7 bases and 0 bases, in that order; junction bases with no gene match: 6. CDR1 SGHDT and CDR2 YYEEEE come from the germline V gene. CDR3: CASGQGARVSYNEQFF. The CDR3 nucleotides are TGTGCCAGCGGACAGGGGGCCAGGGTCTCCTACAATGAGCAGTTCTTC.

This clonotype was seen many times. This rearrangement joins TRBV6-5 to TRBJ2-1, with D hard to call. V was cut by 6 bases and J by 7 bases, with 13 bases left in between. CDR1 is MNHEY and CDR2 is SVGAGI in the germline V gene. The CDR3 has 13 amino acids. The CDR3 loop is CASSPGVWNEQFF. In nucleotides, the CDR3 is TGTGCCAGCAGCCCCGGTGTGTGGAATGAGCAGTTCTTC.

This clonotype showed up many times. This chain connects TRBV6-1 to TRBJ2-7; 8 bases are shared with TRBD1. The CDR3 is made up of 14 amino acids. Germline assignment: CDR1 MNHNS and CDR2 SASEGT. Unmatched junction bases numbered 11, after V lost 6 bases and J lost 7 bases. CDR3 residues: CASRIQGEEKEQYF. The CDR3 nucleotides read TGTGCCAGCAGGATACAGGGGGAGGAGAAGGAGCAGTACTTC.

This clonotype was seen more than once but under ten times. A much larger clone differs from this one at a single base, so this may be a read error. V and J are TRBV11-3 and TRBJ2-7; 7 positions match TRBD1. Germline CDR1 is SGHNT and CDR2 is YENEEA. V trimming: 2 bases; J trimming: 6 bases; junction bases outside the gene matches: 4. The CDR3 runs 13 residues. Here the CDR3 DNA reads TGTGCCAGCAGCTTAACAGGGGCCGCCGAGCAGTACTTC. It translates to CASSLTGAAEQYF.

This clonotype was detected many times. The CDR3 region is CASSTTGGDEQYF. CDR3 in DNA: TGTGCCAGCAGCACAACAGGGGGTGACGAGCAGTACTTC. The chain combines TRBV11-1 with TRBJ2-7; 8 bases agree with TRBD1. The V and J ends lost 5 bases and 5 bases, in that order; junction bases with no gene match: 5. Germline CDR1 is SGHAT and CDR2 is FQDESV (reference sequence). The CDR3 has 13 amino acids.